Given below is one T cell receptor (beta chain) in context. Its antigen is unknown. The data were obtained in a study of T cells in tumors after PD-1 blockade. On the study more broadly: Prior checkpoint blockade, systemic immunosuppressant use, or anti-cancer therapy within 4 weeks excluded patients.

Libraries were prepared by immunoSEQ multiplex PCR; TCRdb keeps only in-frame clonotypes and omits some of them. The table lists several thousand clones, approximately 70% of them singletons. Study-wide findings and caveats: Only pre- versus post-treatment comparisons showed clonal replacement. Expanded exhausted CD8+ clones after therapy were mostly novel clonotypes. Some novel exhausted tumor clones appeared in pre-treatment blood, suggesting peripheral recruitment.

Sequencing used tumor tissue, obtained after anti-PD-1 treatment. This sequence originates from a human donor with basal cell carcinoma.

Here the CDR3 reads CASSLDDQNTGELFF. The CDR3 DNA follows: TGCGCCAGCAGCTTGGATGACCAAAACACCGGGGAGCTGTTTTTT. The chain is built from TRBV5-1 and TRBJ2-2; D is unresolved. The CDR3 runs 15 residues. With 0 bases removed from V and 2 bases from J, the gap between germline ends came to 8 bases. Germline V gene data show CDR1 as SGHRS and CDR2 as YFSETQ.